These 6 T cell receptor beta chains were all obtained from the same sample, sequenced in a study of T-cell reconstitution after alpha-beta-depleted transplantation in children (dated by TCRdb to about 2016). Library method: PCR. TCRdb records Illumina HiSeq 2500 as the sequencer. To normalize quantification of the TCRbeta repertoire, the TCR libraries were built with molecular barcoding that relied on unique molecular identifiers. The raw public data were reprocessed by TCRdb itself: fastp quality trimming at Q25, MiXCR clonotype calling, in-frame beta chains only. Each entry merges the rows of one CDR3 protein and shows their most common DNA and genes. Here the sample has 600,000 to 700,000 distinct CDR3 sequences; around 14% occur a single time. The ten biggest clones cover around 0.76% of the sample. The sample's treatment or condition label, in plain terms: allogeneic hematopoietic cell transplantation with graft depleted of TCRalphabeta T cells and CD19 B cells.

Material: PBMCs, obtained before TCRalphabeta/CD19-depleted stem cell transplant. The source is a girl under 10 years old with congenital amegakaryocytic thrombocytopenia, due to receive a stem cell transplant.

The chain joins TRBV11-1 to TRBJ1-5; D may be TRBD1 (6 bases). V lost 3 bases to trimming and J lost 0 bases, with 18 bases between them. Germline-derived CDR1 and CDR2 are SGHAT and FQDESV (reference sequence). CDR3 length equals 18 residues. CDR3 residues: CASSFKAGDLNSNQPQHF. For the CDR3, the DNA is TGTGCCAGCAGCTTCAAGGCAGGGGACCTCAATAGCAATCAGCCCCAGCATTTT.

This clonotype was observed at least ten times. The V call is TRBV28, the J call TRBJ2-7; the D gene is possibly TRBD1 (5 bases). Deletions cut 8 bases from V and 6 bases from J, with 8 bases between. In germline, CDR1 is MDHEN, CDR2 SYDVKM. There are 10 residues in the CDR3. This chain's CDR3 is CASGQGEQYF. The CDR3 bases are TGTGCCAGCGGGCAGGGCGAGCAGTACTTC.

There are many counts of this clonotype. The chain carries TRBV20-1 and TRBJ1-1; D unclear. Germline-derived CDR1 and CDR2 are DFQATT and SNEGSKA (reference sequence). V shed 3 bases and J shed 2 bases, with 10 bases lying between them. The CDR3 spans 13 residues. CDR3 sequence reads: CSASSELNTEAFF. The CDR3 DNA follows: TGCAGTGCTAGTTCAGAATTAAACACTGAAGCTTTCTTT.

This clonotype was detected a few times. The rearrangement joins TRBV12-3 or TRBV12-4 to TRBJ2-2, with D tentatively TRBD2 (6 bases). This CDR3 has 16 residues. The V gene lost 4 bases and the J gene lost 1 base, with 13 bases spanning the gap. DNA of the CDR3: TGTGCCAGCAGTTGGAGGCTAGCGATGAACACCGGGGAGCTGTTTTTT. It encodes CASSWRLAMNTGELFF.

Concerning this clonotype itself: Possible read error: a much larger clone is one base away. The V call is TRBV4-1, the J call TRBJ1-1, with 7 bases fitting TRBD1. Germline V gene lookup returns CDR1 MGHRA and CDR2 YSYEKL. The CDR3 runs 15 residues. The CDR3 loop is CASSQEPDRDAEIHF. CDR3 DNA sequence: TGCGCCAGCAGCCAGGAGCCAGACAGGGACGCGGAGATCCATTTC.

This clonotype occurred many times. The chain carries TRBV12-3 or TRBV12-4 and TRBJ2-2; D gene uncertain. Trimming left V 4 bases short and J 4 bases short, with 19 bases between. This CDR3 has 17 amino acids. CDR3 region: CASSSTWGKSGTGELFF. The CDR3 DNA reads as TGTGCCAGCAGTTCCACCTGGGGAAAGTCGGGCACCGGGGAGCTGTTTTTT.